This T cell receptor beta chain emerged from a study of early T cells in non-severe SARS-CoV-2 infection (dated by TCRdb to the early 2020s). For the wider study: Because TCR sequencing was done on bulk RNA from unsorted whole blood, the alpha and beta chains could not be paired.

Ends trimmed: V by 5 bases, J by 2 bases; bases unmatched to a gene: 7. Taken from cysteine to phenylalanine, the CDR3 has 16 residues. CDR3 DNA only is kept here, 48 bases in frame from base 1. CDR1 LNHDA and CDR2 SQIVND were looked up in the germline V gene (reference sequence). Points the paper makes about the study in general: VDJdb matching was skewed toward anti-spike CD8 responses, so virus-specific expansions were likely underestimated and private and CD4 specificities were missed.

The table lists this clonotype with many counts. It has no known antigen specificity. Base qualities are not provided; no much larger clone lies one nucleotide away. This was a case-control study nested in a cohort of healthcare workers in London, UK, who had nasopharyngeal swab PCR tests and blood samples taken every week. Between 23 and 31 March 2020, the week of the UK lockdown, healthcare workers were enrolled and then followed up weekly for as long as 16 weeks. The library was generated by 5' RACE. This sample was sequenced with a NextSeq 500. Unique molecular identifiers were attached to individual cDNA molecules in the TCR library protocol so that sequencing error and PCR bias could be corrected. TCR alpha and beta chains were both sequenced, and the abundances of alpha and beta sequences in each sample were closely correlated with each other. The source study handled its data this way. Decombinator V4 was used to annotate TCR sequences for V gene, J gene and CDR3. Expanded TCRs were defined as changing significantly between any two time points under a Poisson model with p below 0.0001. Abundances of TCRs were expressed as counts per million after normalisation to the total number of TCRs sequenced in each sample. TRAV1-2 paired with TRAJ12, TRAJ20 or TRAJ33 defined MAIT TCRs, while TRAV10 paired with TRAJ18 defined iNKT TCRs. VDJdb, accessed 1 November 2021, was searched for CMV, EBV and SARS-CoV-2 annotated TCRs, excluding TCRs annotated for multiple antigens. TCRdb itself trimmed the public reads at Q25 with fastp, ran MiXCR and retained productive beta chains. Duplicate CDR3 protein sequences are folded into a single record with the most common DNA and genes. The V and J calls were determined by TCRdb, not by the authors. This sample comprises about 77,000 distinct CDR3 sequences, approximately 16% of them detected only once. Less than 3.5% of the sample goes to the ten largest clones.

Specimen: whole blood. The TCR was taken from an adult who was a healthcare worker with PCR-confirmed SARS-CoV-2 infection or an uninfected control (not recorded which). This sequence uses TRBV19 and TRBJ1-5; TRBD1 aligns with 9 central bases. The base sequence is TGTGCCAGTAGTTCCAACAGGGGGCTTGGCAATCAGCCCCAGCATTTT. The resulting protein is CASSSNRGLGNQPQHF.